Detailed here is one TCR beta chain. Its antigen is unknown. The source of the sample is a study of T cell responses to AZD1222 COVID-19 vaccine. V lost 7 bases to trimming and J lost 7 bases; unmatched junction nucleotides: 1. This CDR3 comprises 11 residues. Assay: immunoSEQ multiplex PCR; the TCRdb copy retains only in-frame clones and omits some. The sample records 100,000 to 150,000 clones, approximately 90% being singletons. Study outcomes and limitations: Clonal diversity may have been underestimated, and the donors were mostly white British, with more females than males.

The input for sequencing was peripheral blood, taken 28 days after the second AZD1222 dose. This sequence joins TRBV12-3 or TRBV12-4 and TRBJ2-1; 7 bases map to TRBD2. The clonotype was recovered from an adult who received the AZD1222 COVID-19 vaccine. The CDR3 loop is CASTGGNEQFF. CDR3 sequence (DNA): TGTGCCAGCACCGGGGGGAATGAGCAGTTCTTC.